This TCR beta chain was captured by sequencing in a study of blood T cell repertoires in COVID-19. Assay used: immunoSEQ multiplex PCR; TCRdb lists only in-frame clones, some missing. The sample yields about 70,000 clones, roughly 92% seen once. This clone was seen only a few times. The clonotype originates from a man aged 45 to 65 with COVID-19, enrolled during active disease. Specimen: peripheral blood.

The CDR3 reads CAWSGQGFTEAFF. Here the CDR3 DNA reads TGTGCCTGGAGTGGACAGGGGTTCACTGAAGCTTTCTTT. The genes are TRBV30 and TRBJ1-1; 8 nucleotides agree with TRBD1. Germline trimming cut 1 base from V and 4 bases from J; bases unmatched to any gene: 2. CDR3 size: 13 residues. Germline assignment: CDR1 GTSNPN and CDR2 SVGIG (reference sequence).